Reported below is one T cell receptor (beta chain). Its antigen is not known. CD45RO-negative, CCR7-positively selected cells formed the naive CD8 fraction, excluding terminally differentiated effector memory CD45RA+ cells. The donors, healthy adults who were HIV-negative, had experienced no recent acute infections or vaccinations. CDR1 is SGHAT and CDR2 is FQNNGV in the germline V gene. With 5 bases clipped from V and 7 bases from J, the junction kept 4 bases outside the gene matches. The CDR3 is 12 residues long. The data originate from a study of shared clonotypes between healthy human individuals. General study findings and limits: It was anticipated that sequencing depth would influence how many clonotypes donors shared.

Original processing notes: With immunoSEQ giving junction-only sequences and no quality scores, filtering differed. Generated by immunoSEQ multiplex PCR, the TCRdb table keeps only in-frame clones and is missing some. The V and J calls and the clone size are those of that table, but D and trimming were determined from the DNA. The sample holds about 2.1 million clones, roughly 91% seen once. Material for sequencing was naive CD8+ T cells from PBMCs. The TCR was taken from a young man in good health. Some clones in this sample may be carry-over from other donors' samples. V gene TRBV11-2 combines with J gene TRBJ1-2, with TRBD1 matching over 7 bases. CDR3: CASSGQVPGYTF. The CDR3 DNA is TGTGCCAGCAGCGGACAGGTTCCTGGCTACACCTTC.